These 25 T cell receptor beta chains originate from one sample sequenced in a study of breast tumors, draining lymph nodes, adjacent tissues. TCRdb itself ran the multiplex PCR reads through MiXCR, one entry per CDR3 protein. The table includes tens of thousands of distinct CDR3 sequences, more than 20% detected once. The specimen sequenced was breast tumor tissue. The receptor set was obtained from a female donor with breast cancer. Some clones in this sample may be carry-over from other donors' samples.

The sample holds many counts of this clonotype. The chain has TRBV10-2 and TRBJ2-1, with D tentatively TRBD1 (6 bases). The CDR3 is 13 amino acids. Germline V CDR1 and CDR2: WSHSY, SAAADI. V shed 5 bases and J shed 2 bases, with 7 bases lying between them. The CDR3 sequence: CASSWDTYNEQFF. Written as DNA, the CDR3 is TGCGCCAGCAGTTGGGACACCTACAATGAGCAGTTCTTC.

There are many counts of this clonotype. The rearrangement uses TRBV9 and TRBJ2-2; D gene unclear. Trimming left V 0 bases short and J 1 base short, with 7 bases between. CDR3 size: 15 residues. Germline-derived CDR1 and CDR2 are SGDLS and YYNGEE. CDR3 in DNA: TGTGCCAGCAGCGTAGATCTTGGGAACACCGGGGAGCTGTTTTTT. Translating it yields CASSVDLGNTGELFF. Combining the CDR3 with reference TRBV9 and TRBJ2-2 gives the whole variable domain DSGVTQTPKHLITATGQRVTLRCSPRSGDLSVYWYQQSLDQGLQFLIQYYNGEERAKGNILERFSAQQFPDLHSELNLSSLELGDSALYFCASSVDLGNTGELFFGEGSRLTVL.

This clonotype is termed medium-sized. In DNA, the CDR3 is TGTGCCAGCAGCTCCGTCTATGGCTACACCTTC. Translation: CASSSVYGYTF. V gene TRBV5-6 combines with J gene TRBJ1-2, with D unresolved. Trimming cost V 3 bases and J 4 bases, with 4 bases left between them. There are 11 residues in the CDR3. Germline V lookup: CDR1 SGHDT, CDR2 YYEEEE.

The sample holds many counts of this clonotype. This rearrangement joins TRBV7-9 to TRBJ1-6, with a possible D match to TRBD1 (5 bases). Trimming took 5 bases from V and 7 from J, leaving 18 bases between them. This CDR3 is built from 16 residues. The germline V gene encodes CDR1 SEHNR and CDR2 FQNEAQ (reference sequence). The CDR3 coding sequence is TGTGCCAGCAGCCAGGGTTCGGGGCGGAGGAATTCACCCCTCCACTTT. This codes for CASSQGSGRRNSPLHF.

The chain combines TRBV6-1 with TRBJ1-3; D is unclear. This CDR3 is built from 17 residues. Looked up from germline, CDR1 is MNHNS and CDR2 is SASEGT. Trimming removed 4 bases from V and 3 bases from J, with 19 bases in between. The CDR3 region has the DNA TGTGCCAGCAGTGCCTTTCGAGGAGGTGAAGATGGAAACACCATATATTTT. Its protein is CASSAFRGGEDGNTIYF.

This clonotype was seen only a few times. This chain joins TRBV6-1 and TRBJ2-1; TRBD1 agrees at 10 bases. CDR1 is MNHNS and CDR2 is SASEGT in the germline V gene. V dropped 9 bases and J dropped 8; count of bases not matched to a gene: 16. The CDR3 runs 16 residues. CDR3: CASLKSPGQGKDEQFF. CDR3 sequence (DNA): TGTGCCAGTCTTAAATCCCCGGGACAGGGGAAGGATGAGCAGTTCTTC.

This clonotype has at least ten counts. This chain uses TRBV6-1 with TRBJ1-2; 7 bases are shared with TRBD1. There are 13 residues in the CDR3. Trimming removed 3 bases from V and 5 bases from J; junction bases left unmatched: 3. Germline V CDR1 and CDR2: MNHNS, SASEGT. The DNA for the CDR3 is TGTGCCAGCAGTGAGCGACAGGGTTATGGCTACACCTTC. Translated: CASSERQGYGYTF.

In the case of this clonotype: The CDR3 does not close with the conserved phenylalanine or tryptophan, likely indicating a read error. J is TRBJ2-2 and V is TRBV19, with D possibly matching TRBD1 (5 bases). V lost 3 bases and J 2 bases, leaving 19 bases between the germline ends. Per the germline V gene, CDR1 is LNHDA and CDR2 is SQIVND (reference sequence). This CDR3 is 18 amino acids long. In DNA form, the CDR3 reads TGTGCCAGTAGTATGACAGCGATTCGTAGTTCTAACACCGGGGAGCTGTTTCTT. It encodes CASSMTAIRSSNTGELFL.

This clonotype was seen just once. This chain uses TRBV20-1 with TRBJ1-3, with D possibly matching TRBD1 (6 bases). The CDR3 runs to 15 residues. Germline CDR1 DFQATT, CDR2 SNEGSKA (reference sequence). Trimming took off 1 base at V and 0 bases at J, with 10 bases between the two ends. Written as DNA, the CDR3 is TGCAGTGCTAGAGTTGGAGGGGGCTCTGGAAACACCATATATTTT. It specifies CSARVGGGSGNTIYF.

Many counts were recorded for this clonotype. The chain couples TRBV6-6 to TRBJ2-7, with D perhaps TRBD1 or TRBD2 (6 bases each). V lost 6 bases and J 5 bases, leaving 14 bases between the germline ends. The length of the CDR3 is 13 residues. Germline V gene data show CDR1 as MNHNY and CDR2 as SVGAGI (reference sequence). The CDR3: CASSPLGGDEQYF. The CDR3 DNA is TGTGCCAGCAGCCCCCTCGGGGGCGACGAGCAGTACTTC.

This clonotype was recorded many times. The rearrangement uses TRBV2 and TRBJ2-7; D gene uncertain. Trimming cost V 5 bases and J 3 bases, with 8 bases left between them. Germline V gene lookup returns CDR1 SNHLY and CDR2 FYNNEI. The CDR3 has 12 amino acids. The CDR3 region has the DNA TGTGCCAGCAGTTCAAGTCTCTACGAGCAGTACTTC. Amino acids: CASSSSLYEQYF.

The chain employs TRBV19 and TRBJ2-5; 8 bases fit TRBD1. The CDR3 length is 16 residues. Germline CDR1 reads LNHDA; CDR2 reads SQIVND (reference sequence). Trimming removed 4 bases from V and 1 base from J; junction bases left unmatched: 8. As DNA, the CDR3 is TGTGCCAGTAGTACTCGACAGGGGTCAAGCCAAGAGACCCAGTACTTC. It translates to CASSTRQGSSQETQYF. Full variable domain (outside the CDR3, taken from reference TRBV19 and TRBJ2-5): DGGITQSPKYLFRKEGQNVTLSCEQNLNHDAMYWYRQDPGQGLRLIYYSQIVNDFQKGDIAEGYSVSREKKESFPLTVTSAQKNPTAFYLCASSTRQGSSQETQYFGPGTRLLVL.

This chain uses TRBV2 with TRBJ1-4; D remains unclear. V lost 2 bases to trimming and J lost 15 bases, with 16 bases between them. The CDR3 contains 13 residues. Germline CDR1 reads SNHLY; CDR2 reads FYNNEI. The CDR3 DNA sequence: TGTGCCAGCAGTGAAAGGCGTCAGGTGAATATGTTTTTT. Translated, it gives CASSERRQVNMFF.

This sequence joins TRBV28 and TRBJ1-2; D unresolved. The germline V gene has CDR1 MDHEN and CDR2 SYDVKM. Trimming pared 7 bases from V and 0 bases from J, leaving 15 bases between. The length of the CDR3 is 15 residues. The CDR3 bases are TGTGCCAGCAACCGACCCTGGGCGGCTAACTATGGCTACACCTTC. Its translation is CASNRPWAANYGYTF.

A note on this clonotype: A much larger clone differs by one base, so this may be a read error. The chain couples TRBV7-8 to TRBJ2-5; D ambiguous. The V end was cut by 5 bases, the J end by 5 bases, with 12 bases between. The CDR3 extends over 13 amino acids. Looked up from germline, CDR1 is SGHVS and CDR2 is FQNEAQ. The CDR3 region is CASSPPFSETQYF. The CDR3 coding sequence is TGTGCCAGCAGCCCCCCGTTTTCGGAGACCCAGTACTTC.

This clonotype showed up many times. The rearrangement uses TRBV14 and TRBJ1-5, with 10 bases lining up with TRBD1. Germline V gives CDR1 SGHDN, CDR2 FVKESK. Trimming removed 0 bases from V and 3 bases from J; junction bases left unmatched: 5. CDR3 length equals 17 residues. Written as DNA, the CDR3 is TGTGCCAGCAGCCAAGAGTCGGGACAGGGGACCAATCAGCCCCAGCATTTT. This codes for CASSQESGQGTNQPQHF.

With regard to this clonotype: Its ends do not fully match the called genes, so a read error is possible. This chain joins TRBV18 and TRBJ2-3; D is possibly TRBD1 or TRBD2 (5 bases each). Germline V CDR1 and CDR2: KGHSH, LQKENI. This CDR3 has 14 amino acids. The CDR3 nucleotides are TGTGCCAACTCACCCGGGACGCCCGGAGATACGCAGTATTTT. Translated: CANSPGTPGDTQYF. The full variable domain, in which reference TRBV18 and TRBJ2-3 provide the parts outside the CDR3, is NAGVMQNPRHLVRRRGQEARLRCSPMKGHSHVYWYRQLPEEGLKFMVYLQKENIIDESGMPKERFSAEFPKEGPSILRIQQVVRGDSAAYFCANSPGTPGDTQYFGPGTRLTVL.

In its sample, this clonotype was seen many times. V gene TRBV7-3 combines with J gene TRBJ2-7; D might be TRBD1 (6 bases). The germline V and J ends were trimmed by 2 bases and 6 bases, with 11 bases remaining between them. Germline V gene lookup returns CDR1 SGHTA and CDR2 FQGTGA. This CDR3 spans 13 amino acids. The CDR3 nucleotides are TGTGCCAGCAGCTTACGCCGGGACACCGAGCAGTACTTC. It specifies CASSLRRDTEQYF.

In this sample, this clonotype turned up many times. The rearrangement joins TRBV4-1 to TRBJ1-6, with D uncertain. In germline, CDR1 is MGHRA, CDR2 YSYEKL. The CDR3 consists of 14 residues. V was pared by 4 bases and J by 5 bases, with 9 bases between. In DNA, the CDR3 is TGCGCCAGCAGCCCGGCTGGGAATAATTCACCCCTCCACTTT. Translated: CASSPAGNNSPLHF.

This clonotype was counted at least ten times. The rearrangement joins TRBV20-1 to TRBJ1-6; D unresolved. Germline CDR1 and CDR2: DFQATT and SNEGSKA (reference sequence). V shed 6 bases and J shed 5 bases, with 11 bases lying between them. The CDR3 contains 13 residues. The CDR3 region is CSAKNTDNSPLHF. CDR3 DNA sequence: TGCAGTGCCAAAAACACGGATAATTCACCCCTCCACTTT.

This clonotype was counted only a few times. This may stem from a read error, because a much larger clone lies one nucleotide away. The gene calls are TRBV29-1 and TRBJ2-7; D may match TRBD1 or TRBD2 (5 bases each). In germline, CDR1 is SQVTM, CDR2 ANQGSEA. The V gene lost 4 bases and the J gene lost 3 bases, with 10 bases spanning the gap. This CDR3 is built from 12 residues. CDR3 in DNA: TGCAGCGTTGGAGAGGGGAGCTACGAGCAGTACTTC. As protein: CSVGEGSYEQYF.

This clonotype was recorded many times. The V and J genes are TRBV24-1 and TRBJ2-1; D perhaps matches TRBD1 (6 bases). V was cut by 1 base and J by 5 bases, with 14 bases left in between. Germline V gene sequence: CDR1 KGHDR, CDR2 SFDVKD. The CDR3 totals 16 residues. CDR3 sequence reads: CATSDFGRGNHNEQFF. CDR3 in DNA: TGTGCCACCAGTGATTTTGGCAGGGGAAACCACAATGAGCAGTTCTTC.

This clonotype was observed at least ten times. This chain connects TRBV6-4 to TRBJ2-5; no clear D. CDR1 is MRHNA, CDR2 SNTAGT, per germline. This CDR3 is built from 13 residues. V was shortened by 3 bases and J by 3 bases, with 8 bases between the two germline ends. The CDR3 nucleotides are TGTGCCAGCAGTGAAACAGCTGAAGAGACCCAGTACTTC. This translates into CASSETAEETQYF.

In this sample, this clonotype turned up many times. The J gene is TRBJ2-1, the V gene TRBV11-3; 14 bases map to TRBD2. Unmatched junction bases numbered 3, after V lost 5 bases and J lost 6 bases. CDR3 length: 15 amino acids. From germline, CDR1 is SGHNT and CDR2 YENEEA. The CDR3 sequence: CASSLGLAGVNEQFF. The CDR3 coding sequence is TGTGCCAGCAGCCTGGGACTAGCGGGAGTCAATGAGCAGTTCTTC.

This chain uses TRBV19 with TRBJ2-3, with D uncertain. In germline, CDR1 is LNHDA, CDR2 SQIVND (reference sequence). The V gene lost 4 bases and the J gene lost 7 bases, with 12 bases spanning the gap. There are 13 residues in the CDR3. The CDR3 is CASSTPTWNTQYF. For the CDR3, the DNA is TGTGCCAGTAGTACCCCTACGTGGAATACGCAGTATTTT. The entire variable domain, with the rest obtained from reference TRBV19 and TRBJ2-3, is as follows: DGGITQSPKYLFRKEGQNVTLSCEQNLNHDAMYWYRQDPGQGLRLIYYSQIVNDFQKGDIAEGYSVSREKKESFPLTVTSAQKNPTAFYLCASSTPTWNTQYFGPGTRLTVL.